What follows describes a single T cell receptor beta chain. Its target is unknown. This sample is part of a study of shared clonotypes between healthy human individuals. Trimming removed 4 bases from V and 8 bases from J, with 9 bases in between. Germline values: CDR1 SGHTS, CDR2 YDEGEE. The CDR3 covers 12 residues. General study findings and limits: Tissues were not sampled, only blood, and their repertoires likely differ.

Amplification in unsorted PBMC replicate PCRs started from around 0.3 ug DNA, which equals 28,000 or so T cell genomes. Unsorted PBMCs provided DNA that was sequenced on ten immunoSEQ deep assay plates. Methods used by the authors: ImmunoSEQ output lacked quality scores and full-length reads, limiting matched filtering. Assay used: immunoSEQ multiplex PCR; TCRdb lists only in-frame clones, some missing. That table gives V, J and clone size, and the DNA gave D and trimming. Of under 600,000 clones in the sample, around three quarters were seen once. This chain uses TRBV5-8 with TRBJ1-4, with a weak D call TRBD1 (5 bases). The origin of this receptor is a woman in her 40s in good health. Some clones in this sample may be carry-over from other donors' samples. The material sequenced was PBMCs. The CDR3: CASSRDGEKLFF. CDR3 nucleotide sequence: TGTGCCAGCAGCCGGGACGGAGAAAAACTGTTTTTT.